This passage covers 10 T cell receptor beta chains from one sample sequenced in a study of T cell responses to AZD1222 COVID-19 vaccine. TCRdb's table, derived via immunoSEQ multiplex PCR, lists solely in-frame clones and lacks some. The sample lists approximately 150,000 clones; just under 95% were seen once. This specimen was peripheral blood, taken on day 0 of AZD1222 vaccination. Receptor source: an adult in good health.

V usage is TRBV5-1 and J usage is TRBJ2-7; tentative D call: TRBD2 (6 bases). In germline, CDR1 is SGHRS, CDR2 YFSETQ. The CDR3 is 19 residues long. Trimming removed 4 bases at V and 1 base at J, with 27 bases between. CDR3: CASSPEGRRALMNSYEQYF. The CDR3 DNA reads as TGCGCCAGCAGCCCGGAGGGCAGGAGAGCCCTGATGAATTCCTACGAGCAGTACTTC.

J is TRBJ1-4 and V is TRBV30; no clear D gene. The CDR3 runs to 14 residues. V was cut by 0 bases and J by 7 bases, with 12 bases left in between. Germline CDR1 reads GTSNPN; CDR2 reads SVGIG (reference sequence). Here the CDR3 DNA reads TGTGCCTGGAGTGTAGGCCTCGGAGGTGAAAAACTGTTTTTT. It translates to CAWSVGLGGEKLFF.

V is TRBV7-6 and J is TRBJ1-2; no reliable D call. The CDR3 length is 13 residues. The V gene lost 5 bases and the J gene lost 4 bases, with 11 bases spanning the gap. Germline V lookup: CDR1 SGHVS, CDR2 FNYEAQ. Here the CDR3 reads CASSPKEGYGYTF. The DNA for the CDR3 is TGTGCCAGCAGCCCCAAGGAGGGCTATGGCTACACCTTC.

This chain joins TRBV28 and TRBJ1-1, with TRBD1 matching 8 bases. Looked up from germline, CDR1 is MDHEN and CDR2 is SYDVKM. The CDR3 contains 15 residues. Germline trimming cut 10 bases from V and 1 base from J; bases unmatched to any gene: 11. Here the CDR3 DNA reads TGTGCCACCCTGGGGACAGGCAATTCGAACACTGAAGCTTTCTTT. Translating it yields CATLGTGNSNTEAFF.

The V and J genes are TRBV7-2 and TRBJ1-2, with a weak D call TRBD1 (5 bases). Germline V gene sequence: CDR1 SGHTA, CDR2 FQGNSA. The CDR3 contains 16 residues. Trimming cost V 5 bases and J 0 bases, with 16 bases left between them. CDR3 loop: CASSIPAGSSNYGYTF. The CDR3 DNA sequence: TGTGCCAGCAGCATCCCGGCAGGGTCTTCTAACTATGGCTACACCTTC.

V gene TRBV7-9 combines with J gene TRBJ1-3, with D possibly being TRBD1 (5 bases). This CDR3 spans 16 amino acids. The germline CDR1 and CDR2 sequences are SEHNR and FQNEAQ (reference sequence). Trimming took 5 bases from V and 0 from J, leaving 14 bases between them. The CDR3 coding sequence is TGTGCCAGCAGCCCGCCCTCGACAGACTCTGGAAACACCATATATTTT. Its translation: CASSPPSTDSGNTIYF.

This chain uses TRBV5-4 with TRBJ2-7; TRBD1 might be the D (7 bases). Germline V lookup: CDR1 SGHNT, CDR2 YYREEE (reference sequence). Trimming stripped 0 bases from V and 6 bases from J, with 10 bases between. The CDR3 has 13 residues. CDR3 DNA sequence: TGTGCCAGCAGCTTGGGACAGGGAGGCGAGCAGTACTTC. This gives the protein CASSLGQGGEQYF. Together with reference TRBV5-4 and TRBJ2-7, the CDR3 gives the full variable domain: ETGVTQSPTHLIKTRGQQVTLRCSSQSGHNTVSWYQQALGQGPQFIFQYYREEENGRGNFPPRFSGLQFPNYSSELNVNALELDDSALYLCASSLGQGGEQYFGPGTRLTVT.

The chain recombines TRBV7-3 with TRBJ2-5; tentative D call: TRBD2 (6 bases). The germline gives CDR1 SGHTA, CDR2 FQGTGA. CDR3 length: 16 residues. Trimming pared 5 bases from V and 1 base from J, leaving 17 bases between. CDR3 nucleotides: TGTGCCAGCAGCCTAAGACTGGACTATCCCCAAGAGACCCAGTACTTC. It encodes CASSLRLDYPQETQYF.

This chain connects TRBV2 to TRBJ1-2; D perhaps matches TRBD1 (5 bases). Germline assignment: CDR1 SNHLY and CDR2 FYNNEI. CDR3 length: 14 amino acids. Trimming stripped 6 bases from V and 2 bases from J, with 13 bases between. CDR3 sequence reads: CASRPRGGNYGYTF. CDR3 in DNA: TGTGCCAGCAGGCCGCGGGGCGGCAACTATGGCTACACCTTC.

V and J are TRBV28 and TRBJ1-2, with TRBD1 matching 9 bases. Germline lookup yields CDR1 MDHEN and CDR2 SYDVKM. CDR3 length: 13 residues. With 2 bases clipped from V and 8 bases from J, the junction kept 3 bases outside the gene matches. CDR3: CASSLGQGQGYTF. CDR3 DNA sequence: TGTGCCAGCAGTTTAGGACAGGGGCAGGGCTACACCTTC.